The entry below gives a single TCR beta chain sequence along with its context. This receptor's antigen is unknown. No qualities accompany the bases; no much larger clone lies one base away. This sample stems from a study of persistence of HIV-infected CD4 T cells (dated by TCRdb to 2018 to 2021). In terms of the full investigation: CMV- and HIV-1 Gag-responding CD4+ T cells were isolated from ART-treated individuals so that antigen-driven clonal expansion of HIV-1-infected cells could be examined. Peripheral blood samples of up to 180 mL were obtained at multiple time points, with the exception of a couple of participants, for whom leukapheresis was performed at a single time point. Participants had been on suppressive ART for a median of roughly 8 years. TCRbeta sequencing assessed the clonality of all cells in each sorted population, while proviral sequencing assessed the clonality of infected cells. In the cross-participant TCR cluster analysis, roughly 8 participants were included for CMV and more than 5 participants were included for Gag. Paper-wide results and their limitations: Only a small number of individuals took part in the study, and the range of antigens tested was limited. Bulk TCR analyses could not be restricted to the rare CMV-responding cells that actually carried HIV-1 proviruses. Significantly lower TCRbeta richness was observed in CMV- and Gag-responding cells than in anti-CD3/anti-CD28-responding cells, and higher oligoclonality was observed in CMV-responding cells than in CD3/CD28-stimulated and Gag-responding cells. Enrichment of degenerate expanded CDR3beta sequences was found in antigen-responding cells, suggesting convergent selection of CD4+ responses to CMV and Gag. A correlation was observed between TCR oligoclonality and proviral oligoclonality within the same sorted populations.

The immunoSEQ hsTCRB assay version 4, run in survey mode, was used to sequence TCRbeta repertoires from genomic DNA. Genomic DNA was diluted to about 10 ng/uL, using up to 1 ug per sample for TCRbeta sequencing. Turning to the authors' computational methods: TCRbeta data were analyzed in ImmunoSeq Analyzer 3.0, with diversity computed on productive nucleotide rearrangements. Using the Immunarch R package, the improved Chao index served to estimate lower-bound TCR diversity and the Gini coefficient served to estimate clonality. Different nucleotide rearrangements encoding the same CDR3beta amino acid sequence were treated as distinct clonotypes. Differential abundance analysis found TCRbeta sequences that were significantly enriched in antigen-responding cells compared with anti-CD3/anti-CD28-activated cells. GLIPH2 grouped TCRs by predicted peptide-MHC specificity, both within each participant and across combined participant data sets. Held by TCRdb, this immuneACCESS table contains in-frame sequences only and omits some clones. Under half of the omission traces to an unresolved V gene where checked; the cause of the rest is unknown. That table supplies the V and J calls and clone size; D and trimming were determined from the DNA. The sample has roughly 60,000 clones on record, about 77% of them singletons. The biggest ten clones account for roughly 1.8% of the sample.

The treatment or condition label, as the study defines it: suppressive antiretroviral therapy. A pool of overlapping HIV-1 Gag 15-mer peptides, at 1 ug per peptide per mL, was used to stimulate the cells. Nonresponding CD40L-negative CD69-negative CD45RO-high memory CD4+ T cells were sorted as memory populations depleted of antigen-responding cells. HIV-1-infected adults in whom suppressive ART had been started during chronic infection were enrolled as participants. Participants had undetectable plasma HIV-1 RNA below 50 copies/mL for at least 4 years. To be included, a participant needed positive CMV serology and a CD4+ T cell count above 400 cells/uL. Before stimulation, PBMCs were isolated using density centrifugation and depleted of CD8+ T cells. Stimulation of CD8-depleted PBMCs was carried out for approximately 17 hours with anti-CD28/CD49d costimulation, CD40-blocking antibody and enfuvirtide, to prevent new infections. Cell sorting was done on a Beckman Coulter MoFlo Legacy or XDP sorter, and dead cells were excluded with propidium iodide. Genomic DNA was extracted using the QIAamp DNA Mini Kit for samples with more than one million cells and using the Quick-DNA Microprep Kit for all other samples.

V is cut by 1 base and J by 3 bases, and the space between the germline ends is 15 bases. From its cysteine to its phenylalanine, the CDR3 spans 16 amino acids. Only the CDR3 DNA stays, 48 bases, in frame from base 1. Looking up the germline V gene yields CDR1 KGHSH and CDR2 LQKENI. The rearrangement joined TRBV18 to TRBJ1-1; the D gene lacks a confident call. This sequence originates from an adult man with HIV who was CMV-seropositive. The starting material was CD4+ T cells sorted from PBMCs after roughly 18-hour stimulation, obtained from a patient who received antiretroviral therapy. In the paper's terms, the cell subset or site label means: CD40L-CD69- CD45RO-high memory CD4 T cells not responding to Gag peptides. In nucleotide form, the sequence is TGTGCCAGCTCACCACGACGGGGAGAAAGAGACACTGAAGCTTTCTTT. Protein translation: CASSPRRGERDTEAFF.